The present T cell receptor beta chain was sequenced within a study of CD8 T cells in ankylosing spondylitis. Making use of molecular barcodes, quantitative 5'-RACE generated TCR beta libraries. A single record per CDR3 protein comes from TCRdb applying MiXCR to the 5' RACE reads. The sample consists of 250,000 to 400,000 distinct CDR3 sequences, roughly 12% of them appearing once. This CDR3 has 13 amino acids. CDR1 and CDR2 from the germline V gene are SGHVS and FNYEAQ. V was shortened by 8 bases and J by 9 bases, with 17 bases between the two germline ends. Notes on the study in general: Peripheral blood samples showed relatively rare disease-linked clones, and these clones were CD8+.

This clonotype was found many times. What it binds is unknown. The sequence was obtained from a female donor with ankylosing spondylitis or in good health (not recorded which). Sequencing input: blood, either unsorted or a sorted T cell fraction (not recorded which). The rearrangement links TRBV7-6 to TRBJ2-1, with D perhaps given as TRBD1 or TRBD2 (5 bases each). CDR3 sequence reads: CASSQIGTGEQFF. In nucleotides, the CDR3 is TGTGCCAGCTCTCAAATCGGGACGGGTGAGCAGTTCTTC.